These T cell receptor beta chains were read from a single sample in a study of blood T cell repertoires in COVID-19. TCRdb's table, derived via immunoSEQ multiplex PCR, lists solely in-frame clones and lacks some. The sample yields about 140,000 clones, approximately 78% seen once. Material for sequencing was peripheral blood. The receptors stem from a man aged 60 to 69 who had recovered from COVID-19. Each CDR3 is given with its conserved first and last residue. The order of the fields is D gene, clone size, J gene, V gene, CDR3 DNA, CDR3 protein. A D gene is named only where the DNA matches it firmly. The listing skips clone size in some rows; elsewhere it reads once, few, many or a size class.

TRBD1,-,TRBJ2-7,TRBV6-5,TGTGCCAGCTTTACCCGGGACAGGGTTCCCTACGAGCAGTACTTC,CASFTRDRVPYEQYF
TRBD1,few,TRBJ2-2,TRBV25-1,TGTGCCAGCAGTACAGGGGACCCGAGAACCGGGGAGCTGTTTTTT,CASSTGDPRTGELFF
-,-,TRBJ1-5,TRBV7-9,TGTGCCAGCAGCGCCTCGACAGGAGGTCTGCATTTT,CASSASTGGLHF
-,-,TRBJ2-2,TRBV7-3,TGTGCCAGCAGCTTAGACGGGGGATTTAGGACCGGGGAGCTGTTTTTT,CASSLDGGFRTGELFF
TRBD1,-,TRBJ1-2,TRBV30,TGTGCCTGGAGCGCAGGGGGCGACTATGGCTACACCTTC,CAWSAGGDYGYTF
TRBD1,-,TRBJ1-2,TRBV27,TGTGCCAGCAGTCCCTGGGGTGGGGACAGTAACTATGGCTACACCTTC,CASSPWGGDSNYGYTF
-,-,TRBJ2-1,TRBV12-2,TGTGCAAGTCGCTTGAGGTTCCCCGGGACTAGCGGGAGGGCCTTCTACAATGAGCAGTTCTTC,CASRLRFPGTSGRAFYNEQFF
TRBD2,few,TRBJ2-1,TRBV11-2,TGTGCCAGCAGCTTAGTTGCGGGGGGTAGGGATGAGCAGTTCTTC,CASSLVAGGRDEQFF
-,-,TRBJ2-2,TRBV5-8,TGTGCCAGCAGCAGATGGGACTCCACCGCGAACACCGGGGAGCTGTTTTTT,CASSRWDSTANTGELFF
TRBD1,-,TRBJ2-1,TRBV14,TGTGCCAGCAGCCTAGGGACAGGGAACTACAATGAGCAGTTCTTC,CASSLGTGNYNEQFF
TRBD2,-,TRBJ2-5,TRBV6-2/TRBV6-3,TGTGCCAGCAGTCCCGATAGCGGGAAGGAGACCCAGTACTTC,CASSPDSGKETQYF
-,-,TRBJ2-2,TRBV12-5,TGTGCTAGTGGTTTGGAGAGCGAATCCGGGGAGCTGTTTTTT,CASGLESESGELFF
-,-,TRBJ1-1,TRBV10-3,TGTGCCATCAGTGCGAGCGGGGTGGCGAACACTGAAGCTTTCTTT,CAISASGVANTEAFF
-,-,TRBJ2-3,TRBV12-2,TGTGCAAGTCGCTCTAGACTAGCGGGAGGCCCAACTAGCACAGATACGCAGTATTTT,CASRSRLAGGPTSTDTQYF
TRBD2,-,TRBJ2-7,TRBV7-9,TGTGCCAGCACTTCACTAGCGGGACGGCAGTACTTC,CASTSLAGRQYF
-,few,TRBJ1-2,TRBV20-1,TGCAGTGCTAGTGACCTTTTCTATGGCTACACCTTC,CSASDLFYGYTF
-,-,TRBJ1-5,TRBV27,TGTGCCAGCAGTGGACAGTACAATCAGCCCCAGCATTTT,CASSGQYNQPQHF
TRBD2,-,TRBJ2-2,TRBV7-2,TGTGCCAGCACAGGGGGACTAGCCCACGGGGAGCTGTTTTTT,CASTGGLAHGELFF
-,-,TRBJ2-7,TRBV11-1,TGTGCCAGCAGCTCACGGGACTCAATCTACGAGCAGTACTTC,CASSSRDSIYEQYF
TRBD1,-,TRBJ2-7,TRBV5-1,TGCGCCAGCAGGTTCCGGGACAGGGGGCTGATCGAGCAGTACTTC,CASRFRDRGLIEQYF
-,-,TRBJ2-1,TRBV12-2,TGTGCAAGTCGCTTCCCAAGGCAGGGTTACAATGAGCAGTTCTTC,CASRFPRQGYNEQFF
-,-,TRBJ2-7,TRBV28,TGTGCCAGCAGTTCTCCTGGGGAGGCCCACTACGAGCAGTACTTC,CASSSPGEAHYEQYF
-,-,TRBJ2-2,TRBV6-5,TGTGCCAGCAGCGTGGGACTTCACACCGGGGAGCTGTTTTTT,CASSVGLHTGELFF
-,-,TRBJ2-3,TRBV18,TGTGCCAGCTCACCACCGGAGACAGATACGCAGTATTTT,CASSPPETDTQYF
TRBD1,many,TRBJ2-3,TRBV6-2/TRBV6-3,TGTGCCAGCAGTCCCGGCAGGGGGCTTACAGATACGCAGTATTTT,CASSPGRGLTDTQYF
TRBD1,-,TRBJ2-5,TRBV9,TGTGCCAGCAGCGTAGGACAGGGGGTGGAGACCCAGTACTTC,CASSVGQGVETQYF
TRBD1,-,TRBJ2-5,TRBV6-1,TGTGCCAGCAGTGAATACGGGACAGTCCAAGAGACCCAGTACTTC,CASSEYGTVQETQYF
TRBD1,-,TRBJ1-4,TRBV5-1,TGCGCCAGCAGCTTGGGGGTTGGGACAGGGGACTTCTCGGCTAATGAAAAACTGTTTTTT,CASSLGVGTGDFSANEKLFF
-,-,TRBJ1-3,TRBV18,TGTGCCAGCTCCGCAGTGTCTGGAAACACCATATATTTT,CASSAVSGNTIYF
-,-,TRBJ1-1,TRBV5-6,TGTGCCAGCAGGGTGGACATGGGGACTGAAGCTTTCTTT,CASRVDMGTEAFF
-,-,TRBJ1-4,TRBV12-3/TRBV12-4,TGTGCCAGCCAGGGTGGTGTTGAAAAACTGTTTTTT,CASQGGVEKLFF
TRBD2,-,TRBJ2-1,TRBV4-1,TGCGCCAGCAGCCGAGTCAGTAGCGGGGTGGGAACCTACAATGAGCAGTTCTTC,CASSRVSSGVGTYNEQFF
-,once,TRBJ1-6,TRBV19,TGTGCCAGTAGTATAGGAAAGCGGCGAAATAATTCACCCCTCCACTTT,CASSIGKRRNNSPLHF
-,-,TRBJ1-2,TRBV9,TGTGCCAGCAGCGTCAGTTATAACTATGGCTACACCTTC,CASSVSYNYGYTF
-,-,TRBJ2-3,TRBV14,TGTGCCAGCAGCCAAGGGAGAAGCACAAATACGCAGTATTTT,CASSQGRSTNTQYF
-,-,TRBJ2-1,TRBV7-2,TGTGCCAGCAGCTTAGCTAGGGGGAATGAGCAGTTCTTC,CASSLARGNEQFF
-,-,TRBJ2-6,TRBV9,TGTGCCAGCAGCGTAGTAGGGGTCTCTGGGGCCAACGTCCTGACTTTC,CASSVVGVSGANVLTF